The subject of this entry is one T cell receptor beta chain. Its antigen is still unknown. Arm-PCR of CDR3 regions and iRepertoire HTBI primers were used to build TCR beta libraries. TCRdb analysed the multiplex PCR reads with MiXCR anew, one entry per CDR3 protein. Of 250,000 to 300,000 distinct CDR3 sequences in the sample, 18% were seen once. CDR1 is DFQATT and CDR2 is SNEGSKA in the germline V gene (reference sequence). CDR3 length equals 14 residues. V was cut by 5 bases and J by 2 bases, with 10 bases left in between. The data belong to a study of regulatory T cells in long-lasting Graves disease. Study-wide results and limits: Gene preferences differed: TRBV28, TRBJ1-2, TRBJ2-5 in persistent cases.

Described time point: newly diagnosed GD, antithyroid drugs for less than 3 months. PBMC RNA was the source of the TCR library. The same sample was also used in a study of T cells in Graves' hyperthyroidism and ophthalmopathy.

This sequence was found in a woman under 40 with Graves disease. V is TRBV20-1 and J is TRBJ2-6, with TRBD2 as a possible D gene (6 bases). This specimen consisted of peripheral blood mononuclear cells (PBMCs), obtained at new diagnosis, from a patient treated with antithyroid drugs. The CDR3, as DNA: TGCAGTGCTCGGCCGGGAGCTGGGGCCAACGTCCTGACTTTC. Protein: CSARPGAGANVLTF.